The entry below gives a single TCR beta chain sequence along with its context. As yet, its antigen is unknown. The data derive from a study of OX40 agonist ivuxolimab in advanced cancers. Study in general: With ivuxolimab, an agonistic anti-OX40 (CD134) antibody, patients were treated. At 0.01 to 10 mg/kg, ivuxolimab was administered intravenously to patients every 2 weeks. Patients receiving dose escalation had hepatocellular carcinoma, melanoma, renal cell or head and neck cancer. Study findings and constraints: Researchers report that CD8+ T cells had, on average, more expanded clones than CD4+.

V lost 3 bases, J lost 6 bases, and 12 bases lay in between. Germline CDR1 is MDHEN and CDR2 is SYDVKM. The CDR3 extends over 13 amino acids. Libraries were prepared by immunoSEQ multiplex PCR; TCRdb keeps only in-frame clonotypes and omits some of them. The sample consists of about 54,000 clones, about 91% of them appearing once. This TCR came from an adult with an advanced solid tumor such as melanoma, head and neck, liver or kidney cancer. The chain combines TRBV28 with TRBJ2-7; perhaps TRBD1 as D (6 bases). Sequencing was performed on CD4+ or CD8+ T cells sorted from blood, taken in a trial of the OX40 agonist ivuxolimab. The chain's CDR3 is CASSFSGDREQYF. The CDR3 DNA reads as TGTGCCAGCAGTTTTTCAGGGGACCGCGAGCAGTACTTC.